The 5 T cell receptor beta chains in this list originate from one sample, sequenced in a study of blood T cell repertoires in COVID-19. Produced via immunoSEQ multiplex PCR; TCRdb's table is partial and in-frame only. Among about 200,000 clones listed, 65% to 90% were seen once. Sequencing was carried out using PBMCs or T cells enriched from blood (not recorded which). The source of these receptors is a woman aged 40 to 50 with acute COVID-19.

The chain combines TRBV11-2 with TRBJ1-3; no firm D call. The CDR3 loop spans 16 amino acids. V lost 0 bases and J 0 bases, leaving 9 bases between the germline ends. Per the germline V gene, CDR1 is SGHAT and CDR2 is FQNNGV. CDR3 amino acids: CASSLDPTNSGNTIYF. CDR3 nucleotides: TGTGCCAGCAGCTTAGATCCCACAAACTCTGGAAACACCATATATTTT. Supplemented by reference TRBV11-2 and TRBJ1-3, the full variable domain reads EAGVAQSPRYKIIEKRQSVAFWCNPISGHATLYWYQQILGQGPKLLIQFQNNGVVDDSQLPKDRFSAERLKGVDSTLKIQPAKLEDSAVYLCASSLDPTNSGNTIYFGEGSWLTVV.

V and J are TRBV28 and TRBJ2-7; perhaps TRBD1 as D (6 bases). CDR3 length equals 14 residues. Germline-derived CDR1 and CDR2 are MDHEN and SYDVKM. V shed 2 bases and J shed 1 base, with 9 bases lying between them. CDR3: CASSLPQGSYEQYF. The CDR3 DNA reads as TGTGCCAGCAGTTTACCCCAGGGGTCCTACGAGCAGTACTTC.

The V and J genes are TRBV13 and TRBJ1-2, with 7 positions matching TRBD1. Germline CDR1 reads PRHDT; CDR2 reads FYEKMQ (reference sequence). The CDR3 extends over 14 amino acids. Trimming took 2 bases from V and 5 from J; bases not matched to a gene: 5. As DNA, the CDR3 is TGTGCCAGCAGCTTACGAGGGACAGCTTATGGCTACACCTTC. It translates to CASSLRGTAYGYTF.

The chain is built from TRBV27 and TRBJ1-1; unclear D gene. The V gene lost 10 bases and the J gene lost 5 bases, with 11 bases spanning the gap. This CDR3 spans 11 amino acids. CDR1 is MNHEY and CDR2 is SMNVEV in the germline V gene (reference sequence). DNA for the CDR3: TGTGCCACCGTTATGAGGACTGAAGCTTTCTTT. Translating it yields CATVMRTEAFF.

This chain joins TRBV11-2 and TRBJ2-1; 13 bases are shared with TRBD2. This CDR3 is 17 amino acids long. J lost 8 bases, V lost 4 bases, and 11 bases had no gene match. Germline V lookup: CDR1 SGHAT, CDR2 FQNNGV. The chain's CDR3 is CASSSWTSGRLSDEQFF. The CDR3 DNA follows: TGTGCCAGCAGCTCTTGGACTAGCGGGAGATTGAGCGATGAGCAGTTCTTC.